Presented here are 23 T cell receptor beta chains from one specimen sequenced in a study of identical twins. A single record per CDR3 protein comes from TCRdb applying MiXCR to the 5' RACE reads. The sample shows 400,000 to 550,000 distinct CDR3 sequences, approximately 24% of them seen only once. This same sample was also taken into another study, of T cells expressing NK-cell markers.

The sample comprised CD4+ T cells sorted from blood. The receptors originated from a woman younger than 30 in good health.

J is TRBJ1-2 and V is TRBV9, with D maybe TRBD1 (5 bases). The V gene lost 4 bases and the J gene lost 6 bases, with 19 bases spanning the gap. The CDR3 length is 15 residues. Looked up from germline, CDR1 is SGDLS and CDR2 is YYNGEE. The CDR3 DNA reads TGTGCCAGCAGCACCCAGGATCAGGGTGTTGATGGCTACACCTTC. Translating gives CASSTQDQGVDGYTF.

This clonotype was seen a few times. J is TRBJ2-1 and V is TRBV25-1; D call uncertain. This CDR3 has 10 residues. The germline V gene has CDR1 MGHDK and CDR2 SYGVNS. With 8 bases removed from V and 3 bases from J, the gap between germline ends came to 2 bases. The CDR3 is CASYYNEQFF. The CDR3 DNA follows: TGTGCCAGCTACTACAATGAGCAGTTCTTC.

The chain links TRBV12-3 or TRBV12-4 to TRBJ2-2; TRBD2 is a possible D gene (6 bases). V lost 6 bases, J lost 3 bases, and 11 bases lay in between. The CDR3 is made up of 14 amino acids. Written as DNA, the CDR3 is TGTGCCAGCAGCCCCGGGACTCACACCGGGGAGCTGTTTTTT. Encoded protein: CASSPGTHTGELFF.

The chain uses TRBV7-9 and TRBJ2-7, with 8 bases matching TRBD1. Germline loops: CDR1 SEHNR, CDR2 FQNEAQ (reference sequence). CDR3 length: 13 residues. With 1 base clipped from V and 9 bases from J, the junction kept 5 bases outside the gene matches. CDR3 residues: CASSLGQGRWQYF. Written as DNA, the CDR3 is TGTGCCAGCAGCTTAGGACAGGGGAGGTGGCAGTACTTC.

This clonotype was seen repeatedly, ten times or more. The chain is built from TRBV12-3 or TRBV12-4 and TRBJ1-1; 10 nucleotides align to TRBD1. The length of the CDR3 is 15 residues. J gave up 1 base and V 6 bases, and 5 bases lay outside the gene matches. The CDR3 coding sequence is TGTGCCAGCAGACCCCGGACAGGGGGGAACACTGAAGCTTTCTTT. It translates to CASRPRTGGNTEAFF.

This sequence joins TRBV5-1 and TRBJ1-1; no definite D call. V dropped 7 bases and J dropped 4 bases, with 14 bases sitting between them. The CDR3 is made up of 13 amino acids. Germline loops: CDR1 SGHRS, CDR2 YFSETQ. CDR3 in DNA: TGCGCCAGCTCCGGGGTTATTGCCACTGAAGCTTTCTTT. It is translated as CASSGVIATEAFF. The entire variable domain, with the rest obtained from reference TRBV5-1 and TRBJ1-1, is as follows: KAGVTQTPRYLIKTRGQQVTLSCSPISGHRSVSWYQQTPGQGLQFLFEYFSETQRNKGNFPGRFSGRQFSNSRSEMNVSTLELGDSALYLCASSGVIATEAFFGQGTRLTVV.

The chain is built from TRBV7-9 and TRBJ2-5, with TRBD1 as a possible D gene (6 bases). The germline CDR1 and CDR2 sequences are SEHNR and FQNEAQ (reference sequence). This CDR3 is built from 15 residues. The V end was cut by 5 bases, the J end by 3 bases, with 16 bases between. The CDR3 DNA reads TGTGCCAGCAGCCGCCGCACAGGACAGAAAGAGACCCAGTACTTC. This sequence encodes CASSRRTGQKETQYF.

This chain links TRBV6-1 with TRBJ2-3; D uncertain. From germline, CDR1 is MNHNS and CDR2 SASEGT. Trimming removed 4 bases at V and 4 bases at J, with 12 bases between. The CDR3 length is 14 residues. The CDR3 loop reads CASSVDLGADTQYF. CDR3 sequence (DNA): TGTGCCAGCAGTGTAGACCTTGGGGCAGATACGCAGTATTTT.

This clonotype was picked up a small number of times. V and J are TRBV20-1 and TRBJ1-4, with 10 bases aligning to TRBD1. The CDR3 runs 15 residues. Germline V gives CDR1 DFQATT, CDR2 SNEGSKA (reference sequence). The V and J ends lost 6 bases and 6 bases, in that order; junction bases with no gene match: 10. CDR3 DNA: TGCAGTGCCGAGGACAGGGGGGTTTCCGATGAAAAACTGTTTTTT. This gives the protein CSAEDRGVSDEKLFF.

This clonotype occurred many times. The CDR3 DNA reads as TGTGCCAGCAGCTTAGAGGGACGCCGATACAATGAGCAGTTCTTC. Its protein is CASSLEGRRYNEQFF. This chain links TRBV7-9 with TRBJ2-1; the D gene could be TRBD1 or TRBD2 (5 bases each). Germline V gene data show CDR1 as SEHNR and CDR2 as FQNEAQ (reference sequence). The V end lost 1 base, the J end lost 4 bases, and 11 bases lay between the germline ends. CDR3 length: 15 residues. The full variable domain, with the rest looked up from reference TRBV7-9 and TRBJ2-1, is DTGVSQNPRHKITKRGQNVTFRCDPISEHNRLYWYRQTLGQGPEFLTYFQNEAQLEKSRLLSDRFSAERPKGSFSTLEIQRTEQGDSAMYLCASSLEGRRYNEQFFGPGTRLTVL.

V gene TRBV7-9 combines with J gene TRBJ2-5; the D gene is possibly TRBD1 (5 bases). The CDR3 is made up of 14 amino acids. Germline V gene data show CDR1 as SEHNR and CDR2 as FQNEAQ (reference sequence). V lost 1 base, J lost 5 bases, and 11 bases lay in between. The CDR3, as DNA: TGTGCCAGCAGCTTAGACCAGGGATCCGAGACCCAGTACTTC. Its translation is CASSLDQGSETQYF.

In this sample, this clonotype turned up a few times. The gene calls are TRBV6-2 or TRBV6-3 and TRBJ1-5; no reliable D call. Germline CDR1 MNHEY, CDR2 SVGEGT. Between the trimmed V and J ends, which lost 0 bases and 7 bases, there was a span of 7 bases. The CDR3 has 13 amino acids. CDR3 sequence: CASSYSMVQPQHF. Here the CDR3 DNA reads TGTGCCAGCAGTTACTCGATGGTCCAGCCCCAGCATTTT.

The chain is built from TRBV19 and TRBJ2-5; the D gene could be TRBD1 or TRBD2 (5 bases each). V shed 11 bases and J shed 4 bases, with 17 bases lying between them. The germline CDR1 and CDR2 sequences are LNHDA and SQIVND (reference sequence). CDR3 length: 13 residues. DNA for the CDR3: TGTGCCTCTTCGGGGCGGTCGCGAGAGACCCAGTACTTC. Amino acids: CASSGRSRETQYF.

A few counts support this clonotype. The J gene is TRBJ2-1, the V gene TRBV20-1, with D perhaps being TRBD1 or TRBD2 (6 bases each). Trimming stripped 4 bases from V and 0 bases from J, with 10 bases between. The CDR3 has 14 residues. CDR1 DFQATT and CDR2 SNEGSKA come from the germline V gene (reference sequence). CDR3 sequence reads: CSANRGPSYNEQFF. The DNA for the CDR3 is TGCAGTGCTAATCGGGGGCCCTCCTACAATGAGCAGTTCTTC.

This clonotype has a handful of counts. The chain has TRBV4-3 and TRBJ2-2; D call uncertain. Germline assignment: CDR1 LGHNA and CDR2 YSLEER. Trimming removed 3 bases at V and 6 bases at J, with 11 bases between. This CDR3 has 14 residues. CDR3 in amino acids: CASSQSGRAGELFF. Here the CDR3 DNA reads TGCGCCAGCAGCCAGTCTGGTCGGGCCGGGGAGCTGTTTTTT.

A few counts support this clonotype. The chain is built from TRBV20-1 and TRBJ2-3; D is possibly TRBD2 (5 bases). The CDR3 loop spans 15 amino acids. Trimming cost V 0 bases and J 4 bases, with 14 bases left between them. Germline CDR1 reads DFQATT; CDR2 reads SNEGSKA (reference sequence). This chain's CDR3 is CSARDLARRPDTQYF. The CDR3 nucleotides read TGCAGTGCTAGAGATTTAGCGAGGAGGCCAGATACGCAGTATTTT.

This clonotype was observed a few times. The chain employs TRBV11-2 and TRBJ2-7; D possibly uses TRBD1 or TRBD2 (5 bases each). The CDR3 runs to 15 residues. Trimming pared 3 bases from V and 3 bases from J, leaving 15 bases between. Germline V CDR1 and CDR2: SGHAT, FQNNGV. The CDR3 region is CASSFDWGPHYEQYF. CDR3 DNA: TGTGCCAGCAGCTTCGACTGGGGACCACACTACGAGCAGTACTTC.

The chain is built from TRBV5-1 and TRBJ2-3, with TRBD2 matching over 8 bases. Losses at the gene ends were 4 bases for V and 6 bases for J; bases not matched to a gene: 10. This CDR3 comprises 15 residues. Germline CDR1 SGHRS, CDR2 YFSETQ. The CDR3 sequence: CASSHGAGVGDTQYF. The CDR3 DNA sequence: TGCGCCAGCAGCCACGGAGCGGGGGTCGGGGATACGCAGTATTTT.

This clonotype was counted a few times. The CDR3 is CASSSLGDADTQYF. The CDR3 DNA follows: TGTGCCAGCAGTTCGTTGGGGGATGCCGATACGCAGTATTTT. This chain joins TRBV12-3 or TRBV12-4 and TRBJ2-3; D may match TRBD1 or TRBD2 (5 bases each). This CDR3 region has 14 residues. The germline V and J ends were trimmed by 4 bases and 6 bases, with 14 bases remaining between them.

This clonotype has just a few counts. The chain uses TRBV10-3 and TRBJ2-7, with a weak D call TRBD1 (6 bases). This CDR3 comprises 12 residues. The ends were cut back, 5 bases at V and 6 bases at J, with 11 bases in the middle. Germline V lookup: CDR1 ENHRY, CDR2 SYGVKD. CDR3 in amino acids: CAISPTGSEQYF. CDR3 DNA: TGTGCCATCAGTCCCACAGGGTCCGAGCAGTACTTC.

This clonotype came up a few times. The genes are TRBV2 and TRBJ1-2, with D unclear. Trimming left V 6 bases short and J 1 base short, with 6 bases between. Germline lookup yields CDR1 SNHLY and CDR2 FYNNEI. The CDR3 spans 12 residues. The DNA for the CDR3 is TGTGCCAGCAGACGTGGTAACTATGGCTACACCTTC. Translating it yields CASRRGNYGYTF.

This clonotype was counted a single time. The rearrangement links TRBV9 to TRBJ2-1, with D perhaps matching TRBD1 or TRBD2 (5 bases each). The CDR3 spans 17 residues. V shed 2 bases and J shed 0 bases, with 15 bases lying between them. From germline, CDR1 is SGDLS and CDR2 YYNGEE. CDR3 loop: CASSVGPGPSSYNEQFF. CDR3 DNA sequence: TGTGCCAGCAGCGTCGGACCGGGGCCGAGCTCCTACAATGAGCAGTTCTTC.

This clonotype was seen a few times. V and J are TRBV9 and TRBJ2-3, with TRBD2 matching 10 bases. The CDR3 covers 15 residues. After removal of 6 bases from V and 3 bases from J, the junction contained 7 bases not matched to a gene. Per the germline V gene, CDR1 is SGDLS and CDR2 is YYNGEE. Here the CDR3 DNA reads TGTGCCAGCACCCTAGCGGGGGCGGTAACAGATACGCAGTATTTT. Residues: CASTLAGAVTDTQYF.